A selection of T cell receptor beta chains follows, all from one sample in a study of cytomegalovirus exposure and HLA in healthy donors. Some clones are missing from TCRdb's copy, which holds only in-frame ones; the method was immunoSEQ multiplex PCR. This sample has about 130,000 clones, with about 77% found just once. The sample consisted of PBMCs. These receptors were collected from a man in his fifties or sixties in good health and CMV-seronegative. CDR3s include the opening cysteine and the closing phenylalanine or tryptophan. The order of the fields is D gene, clone size, V gene, J gene, CDR3 DNA, CDR3 protein. A D gene is named only where the DNA matches it firmly. Part of the rows lack a size; the others show once, few, many or a class for expanded clones.

TRBD2	NA	TRBV30	TRBJ2-7	TGTGCCTGGAGCGGCGGGAGGCAGGGGGAGCAGTACTTC	CAWSGGRQGEQYF
NA	few	TRBV2	TRBJ1-5	TGTGCCAGCAGTGAAACGGGGAATCAGCCCCAGCATTTT	CASSETGNQPQHF
NA	NA	TRBV6-5	TRBJ2-1	TGTGCCAGCACTCCCCAGCGGCGAGGGGGCAATGAGCAGTTCTTC	CASTPQRRGGNEQFF
NA	NA	TRBV19	TRBJ2-4	TGTGCCAGTAAAGATGGGAGTGGGGCCAAAAACATTCAGTACTTC	CASKDGSGAKNIQYF
NA	NA	TRBV5-1	TRBJ2-3	TGCGCCAGCAGCTTGAGGGAGGCTGGAAGCACAGATACGCAGTATTTT	CASSLREAGSTDTQYF
NA	once	TRBV7-2	TRBJ1-5	TGTGCCAGCAGCTTAGTGCAGGGTCGGCAGCCCCAGCATTTT	CASSLVQGRQPQHF
TRBD2	NA	TRBV11-2	TRBJ2-3	TGTGCCAGCAGCCCGAGGGGACTAGCGGGCATCAATACGCAGTATTTT	CASSPRGLAGINTQYF
NA	NA	TRBV13	TRBJ1-6	TGTGCCAGCAGAGAGAGCTCCTATAATTCACCCCTCCACTTT	CASRESSYNSPLHF
NA	NA	TRBV7-9	TRBJ2-7	TGTGCCAGCAGCTTAGGACAGCGCTCCTACGAGCAGTACTTC	CASSLGQRSYEQYF
TRBD1	few	TRBV6-6	TRBJ2-1	TGTGCCACCGTCCTTCGAGACAGGGGGTCCGATGAGCAGTTCTTC	CATVLRDRGSDEQFF
TRBD2	NA	TRBV9	TRBJ2-7	TGTGCCAGCAGCGTAGACCCTAGCGGGAGTAACTACGAGCAGTACTTC	CASSVDPSGSNYEQYF
TRBD1	NA	TRBV6-1	TRBJ1-5	TGTGCCAGCAGTTTGACAGGGCCCAATCAGCCCCAGCATTTT	CASSLTGPNQPQHF
NA	NA	TRBV2	TRBJ2-5	TGTGCCAGCACCTACCCGGGACTCAGAGAGACCCAGTACTTC	CASTYPGLRETQYF
TRBD2	NA	TRBV7-2	TRBJ2-7	TGTGCCAGCAGCTTGGGTCTGCGGGGGGCGCTGACTTACGAGCAGTACTTC	CASSLGLRGALTYEQYF
NA	NA	TRBV7-8	TRBJ2-5	TGTGCCAGCAGCTTAGGGAGCCAAGAGACCCAGTACTTC	CASSLGSQETQYF
NA	NA	TRBV5-5	TRBJ1-1	TGTGCCAGCAACCAATTGGGGGCTTCTGAAGCTTTCTTT	CASNQLGASEAFF
TRBD1	NA	TRBV27	TRBJ2-7	TGTGCCAGCAGTTTAAAGGGACAGGGGTCTATCTCCTACGAGCAGTACTTC	CASSLKGQGSISYEQYF
NA	NA	TRBV7-2	TRBJ1-4	TGTGCCAGCAGCCGGGTCAGGGCAGCTGCAACTAATGAAAAACTGTTTTTT	CASSRVRAAATNEKLFF
TRBD1	NA	TRBV29-1	TRBJ2-7	TGCAGCGTTGCTGAGACAGGGGCCGGCGAGCAGTACTTC	CSVAETGAGEQYF
TRBD2	NA	TRBV29-1	TRBJ2-2	TGCAGCGTCGAAAGACTAGCGGGATTACCCGGGGAGCTGTTTTTT	CSVERLAGLPGELFF
TRBD2	NA	TRBV11-2	TRBJ2-5	TGTGCCAGCAGCCTCGGACTAGCGGGGATACAAGAGACCCAGTACTTC	CASSLGLAGIQETQYF
TRBD1	NA	TRBV30	TRBJ1-1	TGTGCCTGGAGCGGGACAGGGGGGCGTGAGACTGAAGCTTTCTTT	CAWSGTGGRETEAFF
TRBD1	NA	TRBV28	TRBJ2-7	TGTGCCAGCAGTGCCGGGACAGAAATATACGAGCAGTACTTC	CASSAGTEIYEQYF
TRBD2	NA	TRBV28	TRBJ2-7	TGTGCCAGCAGATCCCCATCTAGCGGGAGTTCTAAATCGCCCTACGAGCAGTACTTC	CASRSPSSGSSKSPYEQYF
NA	NA	TRBV9	TRBJ2-3	TGTGCCAGCAGCGCCCCGCCCAGGGATACGCAGTATTTT	CASSAPPRDTQYF
NA	NA	TRBV6-5	TRBJ1-3	TGTGCCAGCAGTTCCAGGGGAAAGTCCGGAAACACCATATATTTT	CASSSRGKSGNTIYF
TRBD2	NA	TRBV9	TRBJ2-2	TGTGCCAGCAGGTCTAGCGGGAGTCAGAACACCGGGGAGCTGTTTTTT	CASRSSGSQNTGELFF
TRBD2	NA	TRBV2	TRBJ2-3	TGTGCCAGCAGTGAGCTCGCGGGAGGGACAGATACGCAGTATTTT	CASSELAGGTDTQYF
TRBD1	NA	TRBV10-2	TRBJ2-5	TGCGCCAGCAGTATCCTAGGGACAGGGCGAGAGACCCAGTACTTC	CASSILGTGRETQYF
TRBD1	few	TRBV28	TRBJ2-1	TGTGCCAGCAGTACGCTTGACAGGGAATTATCCTACAATGAGCAGTTCTTC	CASSTLDRELSYNEQFF
NA	NA	TRBV6-6	TRBJ2-2	TGTGCCAGCAGTAGTGGACAGACATACACCGGGGAGCTGTTTTTT	CASSSGQTYTGELFF
NA	NA	TRBV10-3	TRBJ2-7	TGTGCCATCAGTGAGGGGACATACGAGCAGTACTTC	CAISEGTYEQYF
NA	NA	TRBV18	TRBJ1-3	TGTGCCAGCTCACGGGACACCTCTGGAAACACCATATATTTT	CASSRDTSGNTIYF
TRBD1	NA	TRBV19	TRBJ1-5	TGTGCCAGTAGTCCCATCACAGGGGGCGGCCAGCCCCAGCATTTT	CASSPITGGGQPQHF
TRBD1	NA	TRBV19	TRBJ2-7	TGTGCCAGCAGCACCACAGGGGGCGCACCCGTCGAGCAGTACTTC	CASSTTGGAPVEQYF
NA	NA	TRBV7-9	TRBJ1-4	TGTGCCAGCAGTGCGGGCGACCGGACTAATGAAAAACTGTTTTTT	CASSAGDRTNEKLFF
NA	NA	TRBV10-3	TRBJ2-3	TGTGCCATCAGTGACCCTGGACAGCCCACAGATACGCAGTATTTT	CAISDPGQPTDTQYF
TRBD1	NA	TRBV19	TRBJ2-2	TGTGCCAGTAGTATAGGGGACAGATTCACCGGGGAGCTGTTTTTT	CASSIGDRFTGELFF
NA	NA	TRBV5-1	TRBJ1-3	TGCGCCAGCAGCTTGGCCGGCGGGGGTGGAAACACCATATATTTT	CASSLAGGGGNTIYF
TRBD2	NA	TRBV10-1	TRBJ2-5	TGCGCCAGCCCCTTGGAACGGGAGGAGGACCGGGAGACCCAGTACTTC	CASPLEREEDRETQYF
NA	NA	TRBV7-9	TRBJ2-6	TGTTCCAGCAGCCTTAGGGGGGGGTCTGGGGCCAACGTCCTGACTTTC	CSSSLRGGSGANVLTF
NA	few	TRBV27	TRBJ1-5	TGTGCCAGCAGTTCACTGGGGGCAGGGGATCAGCCCCAGCATTTT	CASSSLGAGDQPQHF
NA	NA	TRBV6-6	TRBJ1-5	TGTGCCAGCTCTCGGGTTCTTCAACATCAGCCCCAGCATTTT	CASSRVLQHQPQHF
TRBD2	NA	TRBV6-1	TRBJ2-7	TGTGCCAGCAGCCCGGAGGCGGGAGTGGGCGAGCAGTACTTC	CASSPEAGVGEQYF
NA	NA	TRBV6-4	TRBJ2-3	TGTGCCAGCAGTCTTAGCGCGGGCACAGATACGCAGTATTTT	CASSLSAGTDTQYF
NA	few	TRBV27	TRBJ2-3	TGTGCCAGCAGGTGGGACTCTAGCACAGATACGCAGTATTTT	CASRWDSSTDTQYF
NA	few	TRBV10-3	TRBJ1-1	TGTGCCATCAGTGAGAGGCAGGGTAACACTGAAGCTTTCTTT	CAISERQGNTEAFF
NA	NA	TRBV27	TRBJ2-3	TGTGCCAGCAGTTTACTCGGCACAGATACGCAGTATTTT	CASSLLGTDTQYF
NA	NA	TRBV29-1	TRBJ2-1	TGCAGCGTGGAGTGGCTCAATGAGCAGTTCTTC	CSVEWLNEQFF
TRBD1	NA	TRBV6-6	TRBJ2-7	TGTGCCAGCGGAGACACCACAGGGGGCTACGAGCAGTACTTC	CASGDTTGGYEQYF
TRBD2	NA	TRBV5-1	TRBJ2-3	TGCGCCAGCAGCTTTGGCGGCCCGGGAGGGGGGGATACGCAGTATTTT	CASSFGGPGGGDTQYF
NA	NA	TRBV9	TRBJ2-6	TGTGCCAGCAGCGCAAAGCGACAGGACCTCTCTGGGGCCAACGTCCTGACTTTC	CASSAKRQDLSGANVLTF
TRBD2	NA	TRBV6-6	TRBJ2-1	TGTGCCAGCAGCCGACGGACTAGCGGGCACCCCAATGAGCAGTTCTTC	CASSRRTSGHPNEQFF
TRBD2	NA	TRBV10-3	TRBJ2-2	TGTGCCACCGGACTAGCGGGGAACACCGGGGAGCTGTTTTTT	CATGLAGNTGELFF
NA	once	TRBV28	TRBJ2-4	TGTGCCAGCAGTCCAGAAGCAAAGGGGAACATTCAGTACTTC	CASSPEAKGNIQYF
TRBD1	NA	TRBV6-5	TRBJ1-2	TGTGCCAGCAGTTACTCCGGGACAGATAACTATGGCTACACCTTC	CASSYSGTDNYGYTF
TRBD2	NA	TRBV4-3	TRBJ2-3	TGCGCCAGCAGCCAAGGCCGACTAGCGGGGTCTAGCACAGATACGCAGTATTTT	CASSQGRLAGSSTDTQYF
TRBD1	NA	TRBV19	TRBJ1-3	TGTGCCAGTAGTGCCGGGACAGGGACCGGAAACACCATATATTTT	CASSAGTGTGNTIYF
TRBD1	NA	TRBV28	TRBJ2-1	TGTGCCAGCAGTCGTGGACAGGGAGGTGAGCAGTTCTTC	CASSRGQGGEQFF
NA	NA	TRBV28	TRBJ2-7	TGTGCCAGCGGCCCGCCCGGGAGTGACTCCTACGAGCAGTACTTC	CASGPPGSDSYEQYF